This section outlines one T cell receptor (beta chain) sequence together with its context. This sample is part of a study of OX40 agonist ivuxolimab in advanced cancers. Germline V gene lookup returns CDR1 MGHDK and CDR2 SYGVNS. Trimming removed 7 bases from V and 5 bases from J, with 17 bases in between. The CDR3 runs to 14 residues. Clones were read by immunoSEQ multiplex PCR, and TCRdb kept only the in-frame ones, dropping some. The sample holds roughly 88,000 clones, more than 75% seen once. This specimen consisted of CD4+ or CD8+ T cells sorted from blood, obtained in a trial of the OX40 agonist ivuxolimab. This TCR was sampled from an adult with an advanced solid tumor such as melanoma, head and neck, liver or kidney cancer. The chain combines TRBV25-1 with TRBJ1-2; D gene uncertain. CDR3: CASTEGGRRYGYTF. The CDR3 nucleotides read TGTGCCAGCACCGAAGGTGGCAGGAGATATGGCTACACCTTC.